Sequencing of this T cell receptor (beta chain) was carried out in a study of blood T cell repertoires in COVID-19. The overall study: Samples taken during acute and convalescent COVID-19 were collected in the United States, Italy and Spain. From T cells, B-cell-depleted T cells, or PBMCs came the material, which was cDNA or gDNA.

The CDR3 contains 13 residues. Germline V gene lookup returns CDR1 KGHDR and CDR2 SFDVKD. The V gene end was trimmed by 5 bases and the J gene end by 9 bases; junction bases not matched to a gene: 6. Original methodology: Cell counts per sample came from amplifying reference gene primers. TCRdb's copy holds only in-frame clones and misses some; the assay was immunoSEQ multiplex PCR. V, J and clone size derive from that table, while D and trimming were established from the DNA sequence. The data contain roughly 170,000 clones, around 80% of them singletons. The chain uses TRBV24-1 and TRBJ2-1; 7 positions agree with TRBD1. The receptor was derived from a human donor in a cohort sampled during active COVID-19. The sample taken for sequencing was peripheral blood. The CDR3 spells CATSVDRDTEQFF. In nucleotides, the CDR3 is TGTGCCACCAGTGTTGACAGGGACACTGAGCAGTTCTTC.